A selection of T cell receptor beta chains follows, all from one sample in a study of cytomegalovirus exposure and HLA in healthy donors. The assay was immunoSEQ multiplex PCR, and TCRdb's table has in-frame clones only and misses some. Of 150,000 to 200,000 clones listed, approximately 81% are singletons. The sample consisted of PBMCs. Every receptor here comes from a man younger than 35 in good health and CMV-seropositive. Both conserved end residues are part of each CDR3. D genes are given only for firm matches.

CDR3nt: TGTGCCAGCAGTGAGCGGGCGGAGACCTACAATGAGCAGTTCTTC
CDR3aa: CASSERAETYNEQFF
j_gene: TRBJ2-1
v_gene: TRBV6-1
d_gene: -

CDR3nt: TGTGCCAGCAGCGGCGGGCAGGGGACCGGGGAGCTGTTTTTT
CDR3aa: CASSGGQGTGELFF
j_gene: TRBJ2-2
v_gene: TRBV9
d_gene: -

CDR3nt: TGTGCCAGCAGCGGACTTTGGAATGAAAAACTGTTTTTT
CDR3aa: CASSGLWNEKLFF
j_gene: TRBJ1-4
v_gene: TRBV25-1
d_gene: -

CDR3nt: TGTGCCATCAGGGAGACAGGGGGCTCTGGAAACACCATATATTTT
CDR3aa: CAIRETGGSGNTIYF
j_gene: TRBJ1-3
v_gene: TRBV10-3
d_gene: TRBD1

CDR3nt: TGTGCCAGCAGCGTAGGTGGGGGGACAGCGGGGGGCCAAGAGACCCAGTACTTC
CDR3aa: CASSVGGGTAGGQETQYF
j_gene: TRBJ2-5
v_gene: TRBV9
d_gene: TRBD2

CDR3nt: TGTGCCAGCAGCACGACAGGGGGCCCCACTGAAGCTTTCTTT
CDR3aa: CASSTTGGPTEAFF
j_gene: TRBJ1-1
v_gene: TRBV13
d_gene: TRBD1

CDR3nt: TGTGCCATCAGTGAGTCTAGCGGGGGCCAGTACAATGAGCAGTTCTTC
CDR3aa: CAISESSGGQYNEQFF
j_gene: TRBJ2-1
v_gene: TRBV10-3
d_gene: TRBD2

CDR3nt: TGTGCCAGCAGTTCTAGTGCTCGATCCTACGAGCAGTACTTC
CDR3aa: CASSSSARSYEQYF
j_gene: TRBJ2-7
v_gene: TRBV28
d_gene: -

CDR3nt: TGTGCCAGCAGTTACCGGGACACTGAGGACGAGCAGTACTTC
CDR3aa: CASSYRDTEDEQYF
j_gene: TRBJ2-7
v_gene: TRBV7-8
d_gene: -

CDR3nt: TGCGCCAGCAGCTTATCCGGGACAGGGGAGAGCTACACCTTC
CDR3aa: CASSLSGTGESYTF
j_gene: TRBJ1-2
v_gene: TRBV5-1
d_gene: TRBD1

CDR3nt: TGTGCCAGCAGCCAAGATCGGGGGGGAATTACCTACGAGCAGTACTTC
CDR3aa: CASSQDRGGITYEQYF
j_gene: TRBJ2-7
v_gene: TRBV14
d_gene: TRBD2

CDR3nt: TGTGCCAGCAGTGCCGCGACCCGCGGATCAGATACGCAGTATTTT
CDR3aa: CASSAATRGSDTQYF
j_gene: TRBJ2-3
v_gene: TRBV6-1
d_gene: -

CDR3nt: TGTGCCAGCAGTCATAACCAGGACAGGCTTGGAGATACGCAGTATTTT
CDR3aa: CASSHNQDRLGDTQYF
j_gene: TRBJ2-3
v_gene: TRBV9
d_gene: TRBD1

CDR3nt: TGCGCCAGCAGCTCGACAGGGAAGGAGACCCAGTACTTC
CDR3aa: CASSSTGKETQYF
j_gene: TRBJ2-5
v_gene: TRBV5-1
d_gene: TRBD1